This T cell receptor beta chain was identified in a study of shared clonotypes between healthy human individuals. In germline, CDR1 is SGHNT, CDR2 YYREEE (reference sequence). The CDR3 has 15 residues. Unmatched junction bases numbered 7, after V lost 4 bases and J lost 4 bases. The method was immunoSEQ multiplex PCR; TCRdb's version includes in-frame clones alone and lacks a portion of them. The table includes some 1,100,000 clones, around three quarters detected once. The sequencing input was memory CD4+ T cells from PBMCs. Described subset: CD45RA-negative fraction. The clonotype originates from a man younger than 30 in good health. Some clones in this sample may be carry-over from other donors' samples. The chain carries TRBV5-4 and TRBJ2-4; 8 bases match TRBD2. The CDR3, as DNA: TGTGCCAGCAGCAGCGGGGGTAGCGGTAAAAACATTCAGTACTTC. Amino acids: CASSSGGSGKNIQYF.